The sequence of this T cell receptor (beta chain) was determined in a study of tissue T cells after allogeneic stem cell transplantation. Profiling relied on immunoSEQ multiplex PCR, and the TCRdb table lists in-frame clones only, not all of them. The table has 550 to 600 clones, around 70% seen once. Findings and limits, study-wide: Anatomically similar tissues had similar TCR repertoires within each patient.

Details on this clone: Its antigen is undetermined.

V trimming: 4 bases; J trimming: 4 bases; junction bases outside the gene matches: 10. CDR3 length: 16 amino acids. CDR1 SGHAT and CDR2 FQNNGV come from the germline V gene. The chain has TRBV11-2 and TRBJ2-7; the match to TRBD2 covers 10 bases. The sample in question was duodenal tissue, obtained at autopsy. This clonotype originated in a female patient aged 40-69 years with steroid-refractory graft-versus-host disease after an allogeneic stem cell transplant. Certain T cells may be donor cells from the graft. The DNA for the CDR3 is TGTGCCAGCAGCTCCCTGGCTAGCGGGAGCCCATACGAGCAGTACTTC. Protein sequence: CASSSLASGSPYEQYF.